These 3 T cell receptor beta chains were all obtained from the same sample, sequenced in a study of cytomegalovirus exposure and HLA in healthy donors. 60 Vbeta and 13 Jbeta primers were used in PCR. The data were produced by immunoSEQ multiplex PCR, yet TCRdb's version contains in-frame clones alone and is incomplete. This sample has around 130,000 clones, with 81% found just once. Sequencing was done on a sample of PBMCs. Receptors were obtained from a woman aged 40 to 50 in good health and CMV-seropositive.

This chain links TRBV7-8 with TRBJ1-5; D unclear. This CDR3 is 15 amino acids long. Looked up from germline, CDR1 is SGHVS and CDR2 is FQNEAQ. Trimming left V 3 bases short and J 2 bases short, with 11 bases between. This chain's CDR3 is CASSLAGRGNQPQHF. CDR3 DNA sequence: TGTGCCAGCAGCTTGGCGGGTAGAGGCAATCAGCCCCAGCATTTT. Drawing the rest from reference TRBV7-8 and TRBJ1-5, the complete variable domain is GAGVSQSPRYKVAKRGQDVALRCDPISGHVSLFWYQQALGQGPEFLTYFQNEAQLDKSGLPSDRFFAERPEGSVSTLKIQRTQQEDSAVYLCASSLAGRGNQPQHFGDGTRLSIL.

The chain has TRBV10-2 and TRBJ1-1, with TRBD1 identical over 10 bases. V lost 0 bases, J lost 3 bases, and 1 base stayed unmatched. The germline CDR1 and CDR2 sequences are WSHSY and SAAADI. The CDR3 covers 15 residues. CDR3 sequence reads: CASSESGTGDTEAFF. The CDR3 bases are TGCGCCAGCAGTGAGTCAGGGACAGGGGACACTGAAGCTTTCTTT.

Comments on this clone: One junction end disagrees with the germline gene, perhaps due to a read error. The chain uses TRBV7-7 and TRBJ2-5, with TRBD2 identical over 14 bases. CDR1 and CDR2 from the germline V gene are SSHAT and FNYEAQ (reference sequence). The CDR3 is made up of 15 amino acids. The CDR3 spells CASSFRLAGGETQYF. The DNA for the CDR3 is TGTGCTAGCAGCTTCCGACTAGCGGGAGGGGAGACCCAGTACTTC.